This paragraph covers one T cell receptor (beta chain) sequence. The CDR3 runs to 14 residues. The junction had 9 bases not matched to a gene; V was cut back by 6 bases and J by 7 bases. Germline CDR1 reads ENHRY; CDR2 reads SYGVKD. Clones were sequenced by immunoSEQ multiplex PCR, and TCRdb holds only the in-frame ones, with some missing. This table holds under 55,000 clones, 70% to 90% found once. These data are taken from a study of T cell clones after liver transplantation. This receptor was taken from a human patient who received a liver transplant. The T cells may partly be graft donor cells. The V call is TRBV10-3, the J call TRBJ1-2, with 9 bases identical to TRBD1. The sequencing used CD8+ T cells from blood, collected 12 months after liver transplant. In DNA form, the CDR3 reads TGTGCCATCAGAGGGGACAGGGTGGTTCTTGGCTACACCTTC. Encoded protein: CAIRGDRVVLGYTF.